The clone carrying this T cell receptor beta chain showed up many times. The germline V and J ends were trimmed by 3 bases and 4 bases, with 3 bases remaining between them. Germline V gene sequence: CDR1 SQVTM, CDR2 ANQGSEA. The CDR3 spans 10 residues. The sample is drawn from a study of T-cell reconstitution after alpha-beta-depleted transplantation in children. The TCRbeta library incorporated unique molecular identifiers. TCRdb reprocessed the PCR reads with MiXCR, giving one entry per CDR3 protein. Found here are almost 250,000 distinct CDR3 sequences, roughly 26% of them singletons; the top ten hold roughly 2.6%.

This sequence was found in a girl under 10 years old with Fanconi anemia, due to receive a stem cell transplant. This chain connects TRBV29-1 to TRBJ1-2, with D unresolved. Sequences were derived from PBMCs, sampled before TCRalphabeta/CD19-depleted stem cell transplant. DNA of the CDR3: TGCAGCGTTGACGTCTATGGCTACACCTTC. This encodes CSVDVYGYTF.